One sample yielded the 30 T cell receptor beta chains listed below, sequenced in a study of control samples from healthy donors and cancer patients. The table came from immunoSEQ multiplex PCR; TCRdb's copy has only in-frame clones and leaves some out. Here the sample spans roughly 370,000 clones, about nine tenths being singletons. Sequenced sample: PBMCs. The receptors were gathered from a man aged 40-55 years with head and neck cancer.

This sequence joins TRBV5-4 and TRBJ2-7, with 7 bases fitting TRBD1. In germline, CDR1 is SGHNT, CDR2 YYREEE (reference sequence). The length of the CDR3 is 15 residues. With 3 bases clipped from V and 0 bases from J, the junction kept 6 bases outside the gene matches. The CDR3 sequence: CASSSRQGNSYEQYF. CDR3 nucleotide sequence: TGTGCCAGCAGCTCCCGACAGGGAAACTCCTACGAGCAGTACTTC.

The genes are TRBV3-1 (or the pseudogene TRBV3-2) and TRBJ2-5; 9 bases are shared with TRBD2. CDR1 is LGHDT, CDR2 YNNKEL, per germline (reference sequence). V gave up 1 base and J gave up 5 bases; unmatched junction bases: 11. The CDR3 totals 17 residues. The CDR3, as DNA: TGTGCCAGCAGCCAAGGCCTAGCGGGGCTGCCAAGGGAGACCCAGTACTTC. Residues: CASSQGLAGLPRETQYF.

The chain carries TRBV9 and TRBJ2-7; D unresolved. CDR1 is SGDLS, CDR2 YYNGEE, per germline. Trimming cost V 4 bases and J 3 bases, with 17 bases left between them. The CDR3 spans 15 residues. The CDR3 DNA reads TGTGCCAGCAGCCCCGGCGGCGCGATATACTACGAGCAGTACTTC. It encodes CASSPGGAIYYEQYF.

This chain joins TRBV27 and TRBJ1-1; D is ambiguous. The V gene lost 4 bases and the J gene lost 0 bases, with 18 bases spanning the gap. The CDR3 is 17 residues long. Germline V lookup: CDR1 MNHEY, CDR2 SMNVEV (reference sequence). The CDR3: CASSSMALAGMNTEAFF. The CDR3 DNA is TGTGCCAGCAGTTCCATGGCCCTGGCAGGCATGAACACTGAAGCTTTCTTT.

V is TRBV13 and J is TRBJ1-5, with D maybe TRBD1 (5 bases). The CDR3 has 15 amino acids. The germline V gene has CDR1 PRHDT and CDR2 FYEKMQ (reference sequence). Trimming left V 9 bases short and J 4 bases short, with 19 bases between. The CDR3 DNA reads TGTGCCAGTTTAACCGGGGGGAAGGGTAATCAGCCCCAGCATTTT. Its translation is CASLTGGKGNQPQHF.

V usage is TRBV27 and J usage is TRBJ1-3; D is unresolved. V dropped 1 base and J dropped 4 bases, with 11 bases sitting between them. This CDR3 region has 15 residues. Looked up from germline, CDR1 is MNHEY and CDR2 is SMNVEV (reference sequence). As DNA, the CDR3 is TGTGCCAGCAGTTTATTCGCCGTACCAGGAAACACCATATATTTT. The encoded protein is CASSLFAVPGNTIYF.

V gene TRBV19 combines with J gene TRBJ2-2; possible D gene TRBD2, 6 bases. Germline lookup yields CDR1 LNHDA and CDR2 SQIVND (reference sequence). V dropped 0 bases and J dropped 2 bases, with 10 bases sitting between them. This CDR3 spans 16 amino acids. The CDR3: CASSIEGGGNTGELFF. In nucleotides, the CDR3 is TGTGCCAGTAGTATAGAGGGGGGAGGCAACACCGGGGAGCTGTTTTTT.

J is TRBJ2-3 and V is TRBV7-9; TRBD1 matches at 9 bases. V gave up 4 bases and J gave up 3 bases; unmatched junction bases: 11. From germline, CDR1 is SEHNR and CDR2 FQNEAQ (reference sequence). The CDR3 runs to 17 residues. The CDR3 loop is CASSSPYGTGKTDTQYF. For the CDR3, the DNA is TGTGCCAGCAGCTCCCCCTACGGGACAGGGAAGACAGATACGCAGTATTTT.

The table lists this clone with a count of one. The rearrangement links TRBV19 to TRBJ2-7, with a weak D call TRBD2 (6 bases). This CDR3 is 14 amino acids long. In germline, CDR1 is LNHDA, CDR2 SQIVND (reference sequence). V gave up 3 bases and J gave up 2 bases, with 11 bases separating them. The CDR3 region is CASSIRDSAYEQYF. CDR3 DNA sequence: TGTGCCAGTAGTATCAGGGACTCCGCCTACGAGCAGTACTTC.

This clone was seen a handful of times. This CDR3 is also generated by other DNA sequences in the sample. The chain uses TRBV9 and TRBJ1-3; D is unresolved. Germline CDR1 is SGDLS and CDR2 is YYNGEE. The CDR3 runs to 14 residues. V shed 2 bases and J shed 0 bases, with 6 bases lying between them. The CDR3 bases are TGTGCCAGCAGCGTGGGGAGCTCTGGAAACACCATATATTTT. Encoded protein: CASSVGSSGNTIYF.

The chain uses TRBV3-1 (or the pseudogene TRBV3-2) and TRBJ2-7; the D is unclear. Trimming took 0 bases from V and 5 from J, leaving 5 bases between them. In germline, CDR1 is LGHDT, CDR2 YNNKEL (reference sequence). This CDR3 is built from 12 residues. CDR3 DNA sequence: TGTGCCAGCAGCCAAGAATTTCACGAGCAGTACTTC. This sequence encodes CASSQEFHEQYF.

The gene calls are TRBV19 and TRBJ1-2, with 7 bases lining up with TRBD1. CDR1 is LNHDA and CDR2 is SQIVND in the germline V gene (reference sequence). V lost 3 bases, J lost 3 bases, and 7 bases stayed unmatched. CDR3 length: 15 residues. The CDR3 DNA reads as TGTGCCAGTAGTATGTGGGCAGGGGGTTACTATGGCTACACCTTC. It encodes CASSMWAGGYYGYTF.

This sequence joins TRBV7-8 and TRBJ1-1, with a weak D call TRBD1 (5 bases). Germline values: CDR1 SGHVS, CDR2 FQNEAQ. The CDR3 is 16 amino acids. With 5 bases removed from V and 3 bases from J, the gap between germline ends came to 19 bases. This chain's CDR3 is CASSPTSGGEYTEAFF. For the CDR3, the DNA is TGTGCCAGCAGCCCCACCTCGGGGGGGGAGTACACTGAAGCTTTCTTT.

The CDR3 DNA is TGTGCCAGTAGTGGCGGCGGCGGTACAGCCTACGAGCAGTACTTC. Protein: CASSGGGGTAYEQYF. This rearrangement joins TRBV19 to TRBJ2-7; no clear D gene. The CDR3 runs 15 residues. V gave up 5 bases and J gave up 2 bases, with 16 bases separating them. CDR1 is LNHDA, CDR2 SQIVND, per germline (reference sequence).

V is TRBV6-2 or TRBV6-3 and J is TRBJ2-1; 8 nucleotides line up with TRBD2. The V segment lost 0 bases and the J segment 11 bases; nucleotides outside the gene matches: 9. This CDR3 is 15 amino acids long. Per germline, CDR1 MNHEY and CDR2 SVGEGT. DNA for the CDR3: TGTGCCAGCAGTTACTCCGACTCCATAGCGGGGAAGCAGTTCTTC. Translated, it gives CASSYSDSIAGKQFF.

The V and J genes are TRBV14 and TRBJ2-1, with 12 bases that match TRBD2. The germline gives CDR1 SGHDN, CDR2 FVKESK. Germline trimming cut 0 bases from V and 7 bases from J; bases unmatched to any gene: 7. This CDR3 contains 17 residues. CDR3 nucleotide sequence: TGTGCCAGCAGCCAAGATCGACTAGCGGGAGTGTATAATGAGCAGTTCTTC. Protein sequence: CASSQDRLAGVYNEQFF.

This clone was recorded only once. The chain is built from TRBV10-2 and TRBJ1-4, with D perhaps matching TRBD1 (5 bases). The CDR3 is 15 amino acids. CDR1 is WSHSY, CDR2 SAAADI, per germline. Trimming shortened V by 6 bases and J by 2 bases, and 13 bases separated the two germline ends. The CDR3 is CASRPGTRTNEKLFF. The CDR3 DNA follows: TGCGCCAGCAGGCCCGGGACGCGGACTAATGAAAAACTGTTTTTT.

V gene TRBV9 combines with J gene TRBJ2-3; 12 nucleotides agree with TRBD2. The CDR3 sequence is 15 residues long. Losses at the gene ends were 6 bases for V and 3 bases for J; bases not matched to a gene: 5. Germline V CDR1 and CDR2: SGDLS, YYNGEE. CDR3 sequence: CASTRLAGDTDTQYF. The CDR3 nucleotides read TGTGCCAGCACTAGACTAGCGGGGGATACAGATACGCAGTATTTT.

V and J are TRBV15 and TRBJ2-5; 7 bases fit TRBD2. This CDR3 is 15 amino acids long. The V gene's germline CDR1 is LNHNV and CDR2 YYDKDF (reference sequence). V gave up 0 bases and J gave up 1 base; unmatched junction bases: 2. CDR3 protein: CATSREGGSQETQYF. DNA for the CDR3: TGTGCCACCAGCAGAGAGGGGGGGTCCCAAGAGACCCAGTACTTC.

The chain recombines TRBV27 with TRBJ1-1, with unresolved D. Trimming left V 1 base short and J 0 bases short, with 9 bases between. Germline V gene data show CDR1 as MNHEY and CDR2 as SMNVEV (reference sequence). This CDR3 is 15 amino acids long. The CDR3 DNA reads TGTGCCAGCAGTTTATTGAGCCTGATGAACACTGAAGCTTTCTTT. Its protein product is CASSLLSLMNTEAFF.

The chain combines TRBV19 with TRBJ2-5; TRBD1 might be the D (7 bases). The CDR3 is 15 amino acids. V was cut by 5 bases and J by 5 bases, with 18 bases left in between. Looked up from germline, CDR1 is LNHDA and CDR2 is SQIVND (reference sequence). The CDR3 DNA reads TGTGCCAGTAGTTTGGCCGAACAGGGGAGGGAGACCCAGTACTTC. Amino acid sequence: CASSLAEQGRETQYF.

The chain combines TRBV11-2 with TRBJ2-7; D is undetermined. The CDR3 has 16 residues. With 4 bases removed from V and 6 bases from J, the gap between germline ends came to 22 bases. Per the germline V gene, CDR1 is SGHAT and CDR2 is FQNNGV. CDR3 sequence reads: CASSSIYVRTGVEQYF. CDR3 bases: TGTGCCAGCAGCTCTATATACGTACGGACGGGTGTCGAGCAGTACTTC.

This clone was seen a single time. The rearrangement uses TRBV14 and TRBJ2-5, with D tentatively TRBD1 or TRBD2 (5 bases each). In germline, CDR1 is SGHDN, CDR2 FVKESK. CDR3 length: 13 residues. V shed 3 bases and J shed 4 bases, with 9 bases lying between them. The chain's CDR3 is CASSQRGRETQYF. In DNA form, the CDR3 reads TGTGCCAGCAGCCAGAGGGGACGAGAGACCCAGTACTTC.

The chain links TRBV5-1 to TRBJ1-2, with D maybe TRBD1 (5 bases). This CDR3 contains 13 residues. In germline, CDR1 is SGHRS, CDR2 YFSETQ. Deletions cut 1 base from V and 7 bases from J, with 11 bases between. CDR3 DNA sequence: TGCGCCAGCAGCTTGTCGGGGGATGGTGGCTACACCTTC. Translation gives CASSLSGDGGYTF.

A word on this clone: Germline is not matched at one junction end, which may reflect a read error. The chain couples TRBV7-2 to TRBJ2-7; TRBD1 might be the D (5 bases). The CDR3 extends over 14 amino acids. Looked up from germline, CDR1 is SGHTA and CDR2 is FQGNSA. This CDR3 reads CASTFGQGSHEQYF. In DNA, the CDR3 is TGTGCCAGCACTTTCGGCCAGGGCTCCCACGAGCAGTACTTC.

The chain is built from TRBV7-9 and TRBJ2-7; 9 positions match TRBD2. Germline assignment: CDR1 SEHNR and CDR2 FQNEAQ (reference sequence). The length of the CDR3 is 16 residues. J was trimmed by 2 bases and V by 5 bases; bases with no gene match: 10. In nucleotides, the CDR3 is TGTGCCAGCAGCCCACCCCTGCGGGAGGGACCCTACGAGCAGTACTTC. It encodes CASSPPLREGPYEQYF.

This clone has just one count. This chain uses TRBV10-1 with TRBJ1-5; 7 nucleotides line up with TRBD1. CDR1 and CDR2 (germline): WNHNN, SYGVQD (reference sequence). V gave up 5 bases and J gave up 1 base; unmatched junction bases: 5. CDR3 length equals 15 residues. This CDR3 is CASSTQGPSNQPQHF. CDR3 nucleotide sequence: TGCGCCAGCAGTACACAGGGGCCCAGCAATCAGCCCCAGCATTTT.

The count of this clone is one. The V and J genes are TRBV14 and TRBJ1-4; a weak D match, TRBD1 (5 bases). V was shortened by 4 bases and J by 5 bases, with 14 bases between the two germline ends. The CDR3 sequence is 15 residues long. Looked up from germline, CDR1 is SGHDN and CDR2 is FVKESK. In nucleotides, the CDR3 is TGTGCCAGCAGCCGAGCAGGGCTGGGGAATGAAAAACTGTTTTTT. Encoded protein: CASSRAGLGNEKLFF.

Details on this clone: This specimen includes other DNA sequences encoding the same CDR3. The chain combines TRBV7-8 with TRBJ1-1; no clear D. The germline V gene encodes CDR1 SGHVS and CDR2 FQNEAQ. The CDR3 covers 14 residues. Between the trimmed V and J ends, which lost 1 base and 1 base, there was a span of 7 bases. The CDR3 sequence: CASSLVSGNTEAFF. The CDR3 DNA reads as TGTGCCAGCAGCTTAGTTTCAGGGAACACTGAAGCTTTCTTT.

The chain carries TRBV5-4 and TRBJ2-3, with TRBD1 identical over 7 bases. The V gene end was trimmed by 4 bases and the J gene end by 4 bases; junction bases not matched to a gene: 3. CDR1 and CDR2 (germline): SGHNT, YYREEE (reference sequence). There are 13 residues in the CDR3. CDR3 loop: CASSLQGADTQYF. In nucleotides, the CDR3 is TGTGCCAGCAGCCTCCAGGGGGCAGATACGCAGTATTTT.